This is a list of T cell receptor beta chains from one sample in a study of OX40 agonist ivuxolimab in advanced cancers. Using immunoSEQ multiplex PCR, the repertoire was profiled, and TCRdb retains in-frame clones only, with some absent. The sample consists of roughly 8,600 clones, around 72% of them appearing once. The sample here was CD4+ or CD8+ T cells sorted from blood, taken in a trial of the OX40 agonist ivuxolimab. All receptors come from an adult with an advanced solid tumor such as melanoma, head and neck, liver or kidney cancer. CDR3s include the opening cysteine and the closing phenylalanine or tryptophan.

J	V	CDR3
TRBJ2-1	TRBV4-1	CASSQEGLAGGPSGNEQFF
TRBJ1-2	TRBV27	CASRRKGRRDYGYTF
TRBJ2-7	TRBV11-3	CASSWGRTYEQYF
TRBJ1-1	TRBV19	CASSLTVNTEAFF
TRBJ2-1	TRBV2	CASRHRGTAPYNEQFF
TRBJ2-1	TRBV2	CATCSGGALYNEQFF
TRBJ2-2	TRBV4-1	CASSQWRGTGELFF
TRBJ1-3	TRBV29-1	CSVETEGYTIYF
TRBJ1-2	TRBV13	CASSPGQLINYGYTF
TRBJ1-2	TRBV9	CASSASISAGEYGYTF
TRBJ1-5	TRBV19	CASSKEDIGGYSNQPQHF
TRBJ2-1	TRBV5-1	CASGGTRGGANEQFF
TRBJ2-2	TRBV10-2	CAARDRVTGELFF
TRBJ2-7	TRBV10-2	CASSESNNYEQYF
TRBJ2-7	TRBV4-3	CASSQVYAYEQYF
TRBJ1-6	TRBV7-6	CASSSAGGVSTPLHF
TRBJ2-5	TRBV2	CASSEADRTQETQYF
TRBJ2-7	TRBV11-1	CASSLTATEYEQYF
TRBJ2-5	TRBV9	CASSASVRGATEETQYF
TRBJ2-2	TRBV10-3	CATTGQGGTGELFF
TRBJ2-6	TRBV21-1	CASSTLGTSGANVLTF
TRBJ2-2	TRBV27	CASSLSAWGPGELFF
TRBJ2-6	TRBV5-4	CASSSTGANVLTF
TRBJ1-2	TRBV6-5	CASSYSTGTGYGYTF
TRBJ1-2	TRBV5-1	CASSFGTGMGYTF
TRBJ2-5	TRBV2	CASSEWFGDRGRETQYF
TRBJ1-1	TRBV7-3	CASSLGYNTEAFF
TRBJ2-3	TRBV27	CASTPGVGPRYTQYF
TRBJ2-5	TRBV11-1	CASSIGTSGYQETQYF
TRBJ1-4	TRBV19	CASSISSQAREEKLFF
TRBJ2-1	TRBV27	CARPSLERRGSDEQFF
TRBJ2-1	TRBV7-9	CASSLVWAGDEQFF
TRBJ2-1	TRBV19	CASSILAGASYNEQFF
TRBJ2-5	TRBV9	CASSVDGTRETQYF
TRBJ2-7	TRBV11-3	CASGDQVPYEQYF
TRBJ2-7	TRBV18	CASSPYGARSSYEQYF
TRBJ2-7	TRBV4-2	CASSQVHSGSVEQYF
TRBJ1-1	TRBV9	CASTLGGAWNTEAFF
TRBJ1-2	TRBV5-1	CASSQGLGRDGLINYGYTF
TRBJ2-5	TRBV7-9	CASCQRGAQETQYF